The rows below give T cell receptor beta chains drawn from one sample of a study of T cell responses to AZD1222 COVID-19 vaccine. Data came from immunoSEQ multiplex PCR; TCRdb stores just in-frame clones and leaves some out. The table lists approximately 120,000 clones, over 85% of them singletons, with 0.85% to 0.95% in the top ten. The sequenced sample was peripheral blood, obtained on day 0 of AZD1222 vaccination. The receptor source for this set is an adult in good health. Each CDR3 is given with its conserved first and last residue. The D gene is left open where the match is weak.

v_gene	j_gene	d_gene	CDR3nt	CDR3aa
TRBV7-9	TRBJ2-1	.	TGTGCCAGCAGCTTCCCAGGGTCAGAGCAGTTCTTC	CASSFPGSEQFF
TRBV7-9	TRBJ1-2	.	TGTGCCAGCAGCGTCCGGGACGCAGCTAACTATGGCTACACCTTC	CASSVRDAANYGYTF
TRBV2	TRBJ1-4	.	TGTGCCACCACCGGGACCCCCGTTGAAAAACTGTTTTTT	CATTGTPVEKLFF
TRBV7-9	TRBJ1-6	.	TGTGCCAGCAGCTATCCGGGGGCGGGTTCACCCCTCCACTTT	CASSYPGAGSPLHF
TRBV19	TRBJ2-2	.	TGTGCCATTAGAAGGGGGGAATACAACACCGGGGAGCTGTTTTTT	CAIRRGEYNTGELFF
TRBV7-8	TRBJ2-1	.	TGTGCCAGCAGCTTAGCCGATGAGCAGTTCTTC	CASSLADEQFF
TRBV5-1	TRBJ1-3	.	TGCGCCAGCAGCGCCTCCGGGACCGGCGGAAACACCATATATTTT	CASSASGTGGNTIYF
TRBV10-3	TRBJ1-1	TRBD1	TGTGCCATCAGTGAGAGAGGGACAGGGGACGCTGAAGCTTTCTTT	CAISERGTGDAEAFF
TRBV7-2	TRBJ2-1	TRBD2	TGTGCCAGCAGCTTAGTTGCGGGGGGGTCCTACAATGAGCAGTTCTTC	CASSLVAGGSYNEQFF
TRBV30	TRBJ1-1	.	TGTGCCTGGAGTACGGACAGGAACACTGAAGCTTTCTTT	CAWSTDRNTEAFF
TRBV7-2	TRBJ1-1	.	TGTGCCAGCAGCTTTTCCCTCTCTAACACTGAAGCTTTCTTT	CASSFSLSNTEAFF
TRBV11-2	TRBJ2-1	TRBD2	TGTGCCAGCAGGGGCGGGGGCTCCTACAATGAGCAGTTCTTC	CASRGGGSYNEQFF
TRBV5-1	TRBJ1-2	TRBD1	TGCGCCAGCAGCTTGGGGACAGGGGGTGGTGGCTACACCTTC	CASSLGTGGGGYTF
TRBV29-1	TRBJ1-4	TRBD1	TGCAGCTTCCTCGGAGGGGGCGAAAAACTGTTTTTT	CSFLGGGEKLFF
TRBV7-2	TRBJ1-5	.	TGTGCCAGCAGCTTATCGGGGGATCAGCCCCAGCATTTT	CASSLSGDQPQHF
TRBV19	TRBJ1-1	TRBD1	TGTGCCAGTGCCTTTGGGACAGGGTTTTTCTCTGAAGCTTTCTTT	CASAFGTGFFSEAFF
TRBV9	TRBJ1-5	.	TGTGCCAGCAGCGTTGACGCTAGCAATCAGCCCCAGCATTTT	CASSVDASNQPQHF
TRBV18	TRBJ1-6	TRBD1	TGTGCCAGCTCAAGGGGGCCCGGAGATTCACCCCTCCACTTT	CASSRGPGDSPLHF